Listed here are 23 T cell receptor beta chains from one sample, sequenced in a study of T cell changes during pregnancy in multiple sclerosis. Clones were sequenced by immunoSEQ multiplex PCR, and TCRdb holds only the in-frame ones, with some missing. Found here are approximately 61,000 clones, approximately 86% of them singletons; the top ten hold about 1.7%. This specimen consisted of peripheral blood, obtained in the first trimester of pregnancy. All receptors derive from a female donor with multiple sclerosis, enrolled in a pregnancy study.

This chain uses TRBV29-1 with TRBJ2-1, with TRBD2 matching over 15 bases. Germline V gives CDR1 SQVTM, CDR2 ANQGSEA. This CDR3 has 17 residues. Trimming removed 6 bases from V and 0 bases from J; junction bases left unmatched: 6. CDR3 loop: CSVRTSGRAYSYNEQFF. DNA of the CDR3: TGCAGCGTACGGACTAGCGGGAGGGCCTACTCCTACAATGAGCAGTTCTTC.

This chain uses TRBV4-1 with TRBJ2-5; D ambiguous. Trimming removed 0 bases at V and 8 bases at J, with 16 bases between. Germline CDR1 is MGHRA and CDR2 is YSYEKL. The CDR3 is made up of 15 amino acids. The DNA of the CDR3 is TGCGCCAGCAGCCAAGATCGAAGAGGAGTCCCCACCCAGTACTTC. The encoded protein is CASSQDRRGVPTQYF.

The chain couples TRBV7-2 to TRBJ2-7, with a tentative D call TRBD2 (7 bases). The V end was cut by 5 bases, the J end by 0 bases, with 17 bases between. The CDR3 contains 16 residues. Germline CDR1 and CDR2: SGHTA and FQGNSA. The CDR3 here is CASSPGDYVASYEQYF. The CDR3 coding sequence is TGTGCCAGCAGCCCAGGGGACTACGTAGCCTCCTACGAGCAGTACTTC.

The chain links TRBV7-3 to TRBJ2-5, with 14 bases fitting TRBD2. Looked up from germline, CDR1 is SGHTA and CDR2 is FQGTGA. CDR3 length equals 16 residues. V lost 5 bases and J lost 4; bases outside the gene matches: 6. CDR3 in amino acids: CASSPGLAGAGETQYF. CDR3 in DNA: TGTGCCAGCAGCCCGGGACTAGCGGGGGCGGGAGAGACCCAGTACTTC.

V gene TRBV7-9 combines with J gene TRBJ2-7, with D hard to call. Trimming left V 1 base short and J 6 bases short, with 13 bases between. The CDR3 is 14 residues long. In germline, CDR1 is SEHNR, CDR2 FQNEAQ (reference sequence). In DNA form, the CDR3 reads TGTGCCAGCAGCTTAGAAGCTCAGGCAGCCGAGCAGTACTTC. Its translation is CASSLEAQAAEQYF.

The chain employs TRBV5-1 and TRBJ2-3; no firm D call. The CDR3 loop spans 14 amino acids. Trimming left V 1 base short and J 4 bases short, with 10 bases between. Germline V gives CDR1 SGHRS, CDR2 YFSETQ. The chain's CDR3 is CASSLFFRADTQYF. The CDR3 coding sequence is TGCGCCAGCAGCTTGTTCTTTCGGGCAGATACGCAGTATTTT.

J is TRBJ1-1 and V is TRBV7-9, with 7 bases lining up with TRBD1. The CDR3 has 13 residues. Per the germline V gene, CDR1 is SEHNR and CDR2 is FQNEAQ (reference sequence). Trimming took 0 bases from V and 10 from J; bases not matched to a gene: 5. The DNA for the CDR3 is TGTGCCAGCAGCTTAGCATTTCCAGGGGGAGCTTTCTTT. It specifies CASSLAFPGGAFF.

The chain is built from TRBV7-2 and TRBJ2-3; D unresolved. Germline CDR1 SGHTA, CDR2 FQGNSA. The ends were cut back, 5 bases at V and 2 bases at J, with 11 bases in the middle. This CDR3 is 14 amino acids long. CDR3 protein: CASSTPQNTDTQYF. The CDR3 region has the DNA TGTGCCAGCAGCACCCCACAGAACACAGATACGCAGTATTTT.

J is TRBJ2-3 and V is TRBV28, with unresolved D. CDR1 MDHEN and CDR2 SYDVKM come from the germline V gene. Trimming took off 4 bases at V and 2 bases at J, with 7 bases between the two ends. The CDR3 spans 13 residues. CDR3 sequence: CASSSTSTDTQYF. In DNA, the CDR3 is TGTGCCAGCAGTTCCACTTCCACAGATACGCAGTATTTT.

This clone was counted a single time. This chain joins TRBV5-4 and TRBJ2-1; no clear D gene. With 2 bases removed from V and 10 bases from J, the gap between germline ends came to 22 bases. The CDR3 is made up of 16 amino acids. The germline gives CDR1 SGHNT, CDR2 YYREEE (reference sequence). CDR3 in DNA: TGTGCCAGCAGCTTTGGGCGCTCGGCAGGTGGGCAAGAGCAGTTCTTC. This translates into CASSFGRSAGGQEQFF. The entire variable domain, with the rest obtained from reference TRBV5-4 and TRBJ2-1, is as follows: ETGVTQSPTHLIKTRGQQVTLRCSSQSGHNTVSWYQQALGQGPQFIFQYYREEENGRGNFPPRFSGLQFPNYSSELNVNALELDDSALYLCASSFGRSAGGQEQFFGPGTRLTVL.

The chain employs TRBV6-1 and TRBJ2-7; perhaps TRBD1 as D (6 bases). Germline CDR1 reads MNHNS; CDR2 reads SASEGT. Trimming took 6 bases from V and 3 from J, leaving 18 bases between them. The length of the CDR3 is 15 residues. The CDR3 nucleotides read TGTGCCAGCAGCGATCAGCCAGGGGATTTCTACGAGCAGTACTTC. Translating gives CASSDQPGDFYEQYF.

The rearrangement uses TRBV4-2 and TRBJ1-2; D is ambiguous. The CDR3 consists of 15 residues. Trimming took 0 bases from V and 5 from J, leaving 13 bases between them. The germline V gene has CDR1 LGHNA and CDR2 YNFKEQ. CDR3: CASSQERGKQYGYTF. Written as DNA, the CDR3 is TGTGCCAGCAGCCAAGAAAGAGGGAAACAGTATGGCTACACCTTC.

V usage is TRBV7-6 and J usage is TRBJ2-7, with TRBD2 identical over 11 bases. Germline V gene data show CDR1 as SGHVS and CDR2 as FNYEAQ. V shed 1 base, J shed 5 bases, and the junction held 1 base outside the gene matches. The CDR3 spans 14 residues. The CDR3 DNA follows: TGTGCCAGCAGCTTAGAGGGACTAGCGGACGAGCAGTACTTC. Translated, it gives CASSLEGLADEQYF.

The rearrangement joins TRBV5-8 to TRBJ1-4; 9 bases agree with TRBD1. Per the germline V gene, CDR1 is SGHTS and CDR2 is YDEGEE. Unmatched junction bases numbered 7, after V lost 5 bases and J lost 5 bases. This CDR3 spans 15 amino acids. CDR3 loop: CASSLTGTGNEKLFF. DNA for the CDR3: TGTGCCAGCAGTCTTACCGGGACAGGGAATGAAAAACTGTTTTTT. Filled out from reference TRBV5-8 and TRBJ1-4, the complete variable domain reads EAGVTQSPTHLIKTRGQQATLRCSPISGHTSVYWYQQALGLGLQFLLWYDEGEERNRGNFPPRFSGRQFPNYSSELNVNALELEDSALYLCASSLTGTGNEKLFFGSGTQLSVL.

V and J are TRBV6-6 and TRBJ2-1; 8 bases are shared with TRBD1. CDR3 length: 15 amino acids. The V segment lost 4 bases and the J segment 5 bases; nucleotides outside the gene matches: 7. From germline, CDR1 is MNHNY and CDR2 SVGAGI (reference sequence). CDR3 protein: CASSSGRGRDNEQFF. CDR3 nucleotides: TGTGCCAGCAGTTCGGGCAGGGGGCGCGACAATGAGCAGTTCTTC.

This rearrangement joins TRBV27 to TRBJ1-2; D possibly corresponds to TRBD1 (5 bases). The germline V and J ends were trimmed by 4 bases and 2 bases, with 26 bases remaining between them. The CDR3 totals 19 residues. Germline CDR1 is MNHEY and CDR2 is SMNVEV (reference sequence). This chain's CDR3 is CASSSRRGGGGERNYGYTF. The CDR3 nucleotides are TGTGCCAGCAGTTCCAGGCGCGGGGGGGGAGGGGAAAGGAACTATGGCTACACCTTC.

This clone was seen just once. V and J are TRBV10-2 and TRBJ2-7, with no clear D. The germline V and J ends were trimmed by 2 bases and 3 bases, with 8 bases remaining between them. CDR3 length: 13 amino acids. Germline V gives CDR1 WSHSY, CDR2 SAAADI. CDR3 amino acids: CASSEGRYYEQYF. The CDR3 DNA follows: TGCGCCAGCAGTGAGGGTCGCTACTACGAGCAGTACTTC.

The J gene is TRBJ1-1, the V gene TRBV4-1; tentative D call: TRBD1 (6 bases). Germline-derived CDR1 and CDR2 are MGHRA and YSYEKL. V shed 1 base and J shed 0 bases, with 9 bases lying between them. This CDR3 spans 15 amino acids. The CDR3 loop is CASSQAQGLNTEAFF. Here the CDR3 DNA reads TGCGCCAGCAGCCAAGCACAGGGACTGAACACTGAAGCTTTCTTT.

The chain combines TRBV27 with TRBJ2-7; 8 bases fit TRBD1. The trim removed 2 bases at V and 3 bases at J, leaving 3 bases unmatched. The germline CDR1 and CDR2 sequences are MNHEY and SMNVEV (reference sequence). The CDR3 totals 14 residues. This CDR3 reads CASSLETGGYEQYF. The CDR3 nucleotides read TGTGCCAGCAGTTTAGAAACAGGGGGCTACGAGCAGTACTTC.

This rearrangement joins TRBV7-6 to TRBJ1-1, with a weak D call TRBD1 (5 bases). The germline CDR1 and CDR2 sequences are SGHVS and FNYEAQ. V lost 6 bases, J lost 3 bases, and 11 bases lay in between. This CDR3 has 13 residues. The CDR3 spells CASSWGEDTEAFF. DNA for the CDR3: TGTGCCAGCAGTTGGGGGGAGGACACTGAAGCTTTCTTT. The full variable domain, with the rest looked up from reference TRBV7-6 and TRBJ1-1, is GAGVSQSPRYKVTKRGQDVALRCDPISGHVSLYWYRQALGQGPEFLTYFNYEAQQDKSGLPNDRFSAERPEGSISTLTIQRTEQRDSAMYRCASSWGEDTEAFFGQGTRLTVV.

This clone was seen once. The chain carries TRBV2 and TRBJ1-5; TRBD1 is a possible D gene (6 bases). The germline CDR1 and CDR2 sequences are SNHLY and FYNNEI. This CDR3 has 14 amino acids. Deletions cut 1 base from V and 6 bases from J, with 10 bases between. CDR3 nucleotides: TGTGCCAGCAGTGAAGGGGGGCTCGGTCAGCCCCAGCATTTT. Protein: CASSEGGLGQPQHF.

This clone was counted once. The chain couples TRBV6-5 to TRBJ1-1, with 7 positions matching TRBD1. V lost 0 bases to trimming and J lost 3 bases; unmatched junction nucleotides: 4. The germline V gene encodes CDR1 MNHEY and CDR2 SVGAGI. This CDR3 is built from 15 residues. DNA for the CDR3: TGTGCCAGCAGTTACTCTACAGGGGCGGACACTGAAGCTTTCTTT. This sequence encodes CASSYSTGADTEAFF.

The rearrangement joins TRBV30 to TRBJ1-5; tentative D call: TRBD1 (5 bases). The germline V gene encodes CDR1 GTSNPN and CDR2 SVGIG (reference sequence). This CDR3 has 16 residues. Deletions cut 2 bases from V and 4 bases from J, with 18 bases between. The CDR3 DNA is TGTGCCTGGAGTACGGGACTAACAGCCTCTAATCAGCCCCAGCATTTT. Residues: CAWSTGLTASNQPQHF.